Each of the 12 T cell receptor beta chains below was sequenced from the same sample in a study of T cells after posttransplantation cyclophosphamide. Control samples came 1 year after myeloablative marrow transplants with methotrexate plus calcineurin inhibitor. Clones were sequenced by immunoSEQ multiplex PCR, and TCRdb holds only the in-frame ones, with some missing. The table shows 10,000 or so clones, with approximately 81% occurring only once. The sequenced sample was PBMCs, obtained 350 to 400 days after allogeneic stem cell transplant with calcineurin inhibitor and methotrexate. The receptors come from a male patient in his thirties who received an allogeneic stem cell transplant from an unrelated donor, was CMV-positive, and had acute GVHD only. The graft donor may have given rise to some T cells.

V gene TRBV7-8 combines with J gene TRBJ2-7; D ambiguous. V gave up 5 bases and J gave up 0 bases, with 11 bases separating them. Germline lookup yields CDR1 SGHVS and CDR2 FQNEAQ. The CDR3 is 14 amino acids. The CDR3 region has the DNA TGTGCCAGCAGCGGCGAATGGAGCTCCTACGAGCAGTACTTC. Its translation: CASSGEWSSYEQYF.

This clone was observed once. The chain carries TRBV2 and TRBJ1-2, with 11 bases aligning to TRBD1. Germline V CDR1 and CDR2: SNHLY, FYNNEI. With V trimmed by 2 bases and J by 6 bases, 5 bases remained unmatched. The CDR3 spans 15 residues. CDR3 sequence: CASSERTGGTNGYTF. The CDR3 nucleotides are TGTGCCAGCAGTGAAAGGACAGGGGGCACGAATGGCTACACCTTC.

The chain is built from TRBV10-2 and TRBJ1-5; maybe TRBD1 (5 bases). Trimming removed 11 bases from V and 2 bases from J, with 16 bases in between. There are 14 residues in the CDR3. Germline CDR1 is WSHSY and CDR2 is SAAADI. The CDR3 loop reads CAVDVQGGNQPQHF. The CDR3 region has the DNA TGCGCCGTCGACGTCCAGGGCGGCAATCAGCCCCAGCATTTT.

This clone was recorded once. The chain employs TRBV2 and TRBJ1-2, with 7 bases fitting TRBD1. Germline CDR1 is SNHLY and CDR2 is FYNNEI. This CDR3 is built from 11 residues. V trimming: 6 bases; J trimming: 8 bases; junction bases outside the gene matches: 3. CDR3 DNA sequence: TGTGCCAGCAGCACGGACAGGGGCTACACCTTC. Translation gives CASSTDRGYTF.

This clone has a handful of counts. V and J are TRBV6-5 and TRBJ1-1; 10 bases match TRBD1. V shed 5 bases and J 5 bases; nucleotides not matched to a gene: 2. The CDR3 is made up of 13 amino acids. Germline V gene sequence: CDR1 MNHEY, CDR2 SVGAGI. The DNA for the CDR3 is TGTGCCAGCAGTGGGACAGGGGTTACTGAAGCTTTCTTT. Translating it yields CASSGTGVTEAFF.

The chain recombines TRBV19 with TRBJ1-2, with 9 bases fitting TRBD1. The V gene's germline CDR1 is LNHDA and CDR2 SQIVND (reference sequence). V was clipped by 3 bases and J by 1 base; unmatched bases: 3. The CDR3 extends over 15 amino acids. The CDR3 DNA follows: TGTGCCAGTAGTATGAACAGGGGGCGTAACTATGGCTACACCTTC. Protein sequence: CASSMNRGRNYGYTF. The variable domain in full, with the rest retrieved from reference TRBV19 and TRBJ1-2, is DGGITQSPKYLFRKEGQNVTLSCEQNLNHDAMYWYRQDPGQGLRLIYYSQIVNDFQKGDIAEGYSVSREKKESFPLTVTSAQKNPTAFYLCASSMNRGRNYGYTFGSGTRLTVV.

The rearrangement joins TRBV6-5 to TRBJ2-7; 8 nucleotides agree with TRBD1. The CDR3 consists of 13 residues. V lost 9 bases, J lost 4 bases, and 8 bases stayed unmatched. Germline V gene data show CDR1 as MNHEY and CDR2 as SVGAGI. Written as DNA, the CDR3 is TGTGCCAGTCTGAGGACAGGGTCGTACGAGCAGTACTTC. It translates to CASLRTGSYEQYF.

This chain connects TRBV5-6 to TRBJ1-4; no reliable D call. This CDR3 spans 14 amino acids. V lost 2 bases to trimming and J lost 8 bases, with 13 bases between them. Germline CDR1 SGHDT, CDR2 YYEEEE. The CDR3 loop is CASSLWGVKEKLFF. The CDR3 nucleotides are TGTGCCAGCAGCTTATGGGGAGTGAAGGAAAAACTGTTTTTT. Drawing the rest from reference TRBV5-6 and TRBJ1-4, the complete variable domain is DAGVTQSPTHLIKTRGQQVTLRCSPKSGHDTVSWYQQALGQGPQFIFQYYEEEERQRGNFPDRFSGHQFPNYSSELNVNALLLGDSALYLCASSLWGVKEKLFFGSGTQLSVL.

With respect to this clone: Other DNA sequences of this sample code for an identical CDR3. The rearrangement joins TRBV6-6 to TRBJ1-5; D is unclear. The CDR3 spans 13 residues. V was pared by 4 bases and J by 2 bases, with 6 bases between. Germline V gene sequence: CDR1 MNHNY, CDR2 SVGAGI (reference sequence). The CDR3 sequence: CASSSRGNQPQHF. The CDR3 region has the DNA TGTGCCAGCAGTTCCCGGGGCAATCAGCCCCAGCATTTT.

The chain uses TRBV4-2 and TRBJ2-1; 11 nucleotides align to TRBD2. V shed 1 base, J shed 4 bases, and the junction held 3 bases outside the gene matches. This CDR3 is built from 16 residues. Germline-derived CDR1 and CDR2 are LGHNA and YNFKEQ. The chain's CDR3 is CASSQVLAGGYNEQFF. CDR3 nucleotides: TGTGCCAGCAGCCAAGTTCTAGCGGGGGGATACAATGAGCAGTTCTTC.

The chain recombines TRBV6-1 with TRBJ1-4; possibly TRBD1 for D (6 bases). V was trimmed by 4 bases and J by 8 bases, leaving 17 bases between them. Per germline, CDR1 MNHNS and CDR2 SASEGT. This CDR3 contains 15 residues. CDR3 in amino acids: CASSAGTPKREKLFF. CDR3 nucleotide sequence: TGTGCCAGCAGTGCTGGGACACCGAAGCGCGAAAAACTGTTTTTT.

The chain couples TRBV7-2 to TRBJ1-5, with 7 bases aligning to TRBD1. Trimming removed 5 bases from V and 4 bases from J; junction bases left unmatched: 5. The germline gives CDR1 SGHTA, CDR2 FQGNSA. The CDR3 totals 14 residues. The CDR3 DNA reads TGTGCCAGCAGCGTGAACAGGGGAAATCAGCCCCAGCATTTT. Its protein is CASSVNRGNQPQHF.